This paragraph covers one T cell receptor (beta chain) sequence. Its target is not known. The data were taken from a study of T cell responses to AZD1222 COVID-19 vaccine. Pooled together were second doses at about 4 or about 12 weeks. Overall study findings and caveats: Only a handful of AZD1222 recipients were seropositive at baseline.

The V and J ends lost 3 bases and 7 bases respectively, with 9 bases between them. CDR1 MNHEY and CDR2 SMNVEV come from the germline V gene (reference sequence). The CDR3 has 13 amino acids. The method was immunoSEQ multiplex PCR; TCRdb's version includes in-frame clones alone and lacks a portion of them. The sample yields some 93,000 clones, more than 75% seen once. The source is an adult who received the AZD1222 COVID-19 vaccine. J is TRBJ1-4 and V is TRBV27, with D possibly matching TRBD1 (6 bases). The sequencing here drew on peripheral blood, taken 28 days after the second AZD1222 dose. CDR3 bases: TGTGCCAGCAGTTTCAAGGGGGTTGAAAAACTGTTTTTT. Protein: CASSFKGVEKLFF.